These T cell receptor beta chains were read from a single sample in a study of cytomegalovirus exposure and HLA in healthy donors. The data were produced by immunoSEQ multiplex PCR, yet TCRdb's version contains in-frame clones alone and is incomplete. The sample totals about 210,000 clones; its top ten clones hold roughly 0.98%. Sequencing input: PBMCs. These receptors were obtained from a woman aged 25-40 years in good health and CMV-seropositive. Both conserved end residues are part of each CDR3. The D gene is left open where the match is weak.

j_gene,d_gene,v_gene,CDR3nt,CDR3aa
TRBJ2-2,NA,TRBV7-2,TGTGCCAGCCTCGCCCCCCCCGCGTCCGCCGGGGAGCTGTTTTTT,CASLAPPASAGELFF
TRBJ2-7,TRBD1,TRBV7-8,TGTGCCAGCAGCTTAGCCTGGACAGGTGACGCCTACGAGCAGTACTTC,CASSLAWTGDAYEQYF
TRBJ2-5,TRBD2,TRBV2,TGTGCCAGCAGTGAAGCGCCTAGCGGGGGTCAAGAGACCCAGTACTTC,CASSEAPSGGQETQYF
TRBJ2-1,NA,TRBV19,TGTGCCAGTACAGAGGGGGGGCTCTCCTACAATGAGCAGTTCTTC,CASTEGGLSYNEQFF
TRBJ2-7,NA,TRBV20-1,TGCAGTGCTAGACCTCTAGGCGAGCAGTACTTC,CSARPLGEQYF
TRBJ2-5,TRBD2,TRBV7-2,TGTGCCAGCAGCGTATTGGGTCTAGCGGGACTCCAAGAGACCCAGTACTTC,CASSVLGLAGLQETQYF
TRBJ1-5,NA,TRBV20-1,TGCAGTGCTCCCTCTAACCAGCCCCAGCATTTT,CSAPSNQPQHF
TRBJ1-2,NA,TRBV19,TGTGCCAGTAGTATCGCAGGACAGAACTATGGCTACACCTTC,CASSIAGQNYGYTF
TRBJ1-4,NA,TRBV13,TGTGCCAGCAGCTTAAGACGTGTCCGGGGGACTAATGAAAAACTGTTTTTT,CASSLRRVRGTNEKLFF
TRBJ2-3,TRBD2,TRBV19,TGTGCCAGTAGTCCCAGACTAGCATCCACAGATACGCAGTATTTT,CASSPRLASTDTQYF
TRBJ1-1,NA,TRBV7-9,TGTGCCAGCAGCTTAGGACCCACAGGCACTGAAGCTTTCTTT,CASSLGPTGTEAFF
TRBJ1-1,TRBD1,TRBV2,TGTGCCAGCAGAGAAGACAGGGTAGATACTGAAGCTTTCTTT,CASREDRVDTEAFF
TRBJ2-3,TRBD2,TRBV5-4,TGTGCCAGCAGCTTGCGACAGCGGGGGAACACAGATACGCAGTATTTT,CASSLRQRGNTDTQYF
TRBJ1-3,NA,TRBV7-2,TGTGCCAGCAGCTTAGCGAACAGGGAAAACACCATATATTTT,CASSLANRENTIYF
TRBJ2-6,TRBD1,TRBV9,TGTGCCAGCAGCACCCGAACCGGGACAGGGTCTTCTGGGGCCAACGTCCTGACTTTC,CASSTRTGTGSSGANVLTF
TRBJ1-1,NA,TRBV27,TGTGCCAGCAGTTCTCGATGGGGAGAGACTGAAGCTTTCTTT,CASSSRWGETEAFF
TRBJ2-5,TRBD2,TRBV5-4,TGTGCCAGCAGCTTCCCTAGCGGGGATCAAGAGACCCAGTACTTC,CASSFPSGDQETQYF
TRBJ1-1,NA,TRBV5-8,TGTGCCAGCAGCCCCAAACAGCTGTTCGAAGCTTTCTTT,CASSPKQLFEAFF
TRBJ2-7,NA,TRBV6-1,TGTGCCAGCAGTGATTCAGGCTACGAGCAGTACTTC,CASSDSGYEQYF
TRBJ2-5,TRBD2,TRBV23-1,TGCGCCAGCAGCCCCCCCGGGGCGGGAGACCAAGAGACCCAGTACTTC,CASSPPGAGDQETQYF
TRBJ2-5,NA,TRBV5-6,TGTGCCAGCAGCTTGAGACAGGTAGGAGAGACCCAGTACTTC,CASSLRQVGETQYF
TRBJ2-2,TRBD2,TRBV5-1,TGCGCCAGCAGCTTGGATCTAGCGGGGGGGACCGGGGAGCTGTTTTTT,CASSLDLAGGTGELFF
TRBJ1-5,NA,TRBV2,TGTGCCAGCAGTGAAGCTAGGAGGGCAATTAGCAATCAGCCCCAGCATTTT,CASSEARRAISNQPQHF